The entry that follows covers one TCR beta chain sequence. Antigen unknown. It was by 5' RACE with UMI labels that the TRB cDNA libraries were prepared. Using the 5' RACE reads, TCRdb records one entry per CDR3 protein without DNA. Recorded for this sample: under 150,000 distinct CDR3 sequences. Naive CD8+ T cells displayed a CD45RO-CCR7+CD27+CD95- phenotype. This record belongs to a study of CXCR3-negative and CXCR3-positive naive CD8 T cells. Study-wide results and limits: Comparably high diversity was seen in both naive subsets, and much lower diversity in memory CD8+ cells. Partly lower CXCR3 expression followed cryopreservation, and most assays relied on fresh PBMCs. More hydrophobic TRB CDR3s occurred in CXCR3-positive than in CXCR3-negative naive cells.

The CDR3 is 13 amino acids. CDR1 is SQVTM and CDR2 is ANQGSEA in the germline V gene. Sequenced: naive CXCR3+ CD8+ T cells from blood. Stated subset: CD45RO-CCR7+CD27+CD95- naive CD8+ T cells expressing CXCR3 (TNR3+). The clonotype comes from a human donor in good health. Some clones in this sample may be carry-over from other donors' samples. This chain joins TRBV29-1 and TRBJ2-2. This CDR3 reads CSVLGENTEELFF.